These 5 T cell receptor beta chains were sequenced from one sample in a study of T-cell memory formation after mild COVID-19. TCRdb re-called the 5' RACE reads through MiXCR, storing one row per CDR3 protein. The sample lists about 410,000 distinct CDR3 sequences; roughly a quarter were seen once. The sample taken for sequencing was PBMCs or a T cell subset sorted from them (not recorded which). The receptors shown here come from an adult woman who had mild COVID-19 (a few samples of this study predate the infection). Cell type and time point are not known.

V and J are TRBV6-5 and TRBJ1-6, with D maybe TRBD1 (5 bases). CDR3 size: 14 residues. The V end lost 2 bases, the J end lost 9 bases, and 11 bases lay between the germline ends. Germline CDR1 MNHEY, CDR2 SVGAGI. The CDR3 region is CASSYEGPASPLHF. The CDR3 DNA reads TGTGCCAGCAGTTACGAGGGACCGGCTTCACCCCTCCACTTT.

The DNA of the CDR3 is TGCGCCAGCTCGACAGGTGAGAACACTGAAGCTTTCTTT. Protein product: CASSTGENTEAFF. The genes are TRBV5-1 and TRBJ1-1, with TRBD1 as a possible D gene (6 bases). The CDR3 consists of 13 residues. From germline, CDR1 is SGHRS and CDR2 YFSETQ. Between the trimmed V and J ends, which lost 7 bases and 1 base, there was a span of 11 bases.

The table lists this clonotype with a few counts. J is TRBJ2-3 and V is TRBV2; D is unresolved. Germline V gives CDR1 SNHLY, CDR2 FYNNEI. This CDR3 comprises 14 residues. V lost 4 bases and J 2 bases, leaving 10 bases between the germline ends. In DNA form, the CDR3 reads TGTGCCAGCAGTGGGATAAGCGACACAGATACGCAGTATTTT. Translating it yields CASSGISDTDTQYF.

The V and J genes are TRBV6-5 and TRBJ2-5, with D tentatively TRBD1 or TRBD2 (6 bases each). V dropped 2 bases and J dropped 5 bases, with 12 bases sitting between them. The CDR3 is made up of 14 amino acids. Germline V gene sequence: CDR1 MNHEY, CDR2 SVGAGI. The chain's CDR3 is CASSYNGGQETQYF. CDR3 coding DNA: TGTGCCAGCAGTTACAATGGGGGGCAGGAGACCCAGTACTTC.

The CDR3 nucleotides are TGTGCCAGCAGCCCGAACAGGGGTTATAGTAATGAGCAGTTCTTC. This encodes CASSPNRGYSNEQFF. The chain employs TRBV12-3 or TRBV12-4 and TRBJ2-1, with 7 bases that match TRBD1. The CDR3 runs to 15 residues. J gave up 7 bases and V 6 bases, and 12 bases lay outside the gene matches.